The source of this T cell receptor beta chain is a study of T cell responses to AZD1222 COVID-19 vaccine. CDR3 size: 15 residues. Method: immunoSEQ multiplex PCR; TCRdb's copy keeps in-frame clones and lacks some. The sample records 130,000 to 150,000 clones, approximately 93% being singletons. The chain links TRBV21-1 to TRBJ2-7; the table's D call of TRBD2 was not tested on the DNA. TRBV21-1 is a recognized pseudogene. Sequenced here: peripheral blood, sampled after recovery from COVID-19. This TCR was recovered from an adult who had recovered from COVID-19. The CDR3 coding sequence is TGTGCCAGCACCCCCGAGGGCCCTCCTGGGGACGAGCAGTACTTC. It codes for CASTPEGPPGDEQYF.